This TCR beta chain was sequenced for a study of blood T cell repertoires in COVID-19. Study overall: Donors in the United States, Italy and Spain gave samples during acute or convalescent COVID-19. Sources were T cells, B-cell-depleted T cells, or PBMCs; the material itself was cDNA or gDNA.

In the original analysis: Estimates of nucleated cell counts were drawn from the amplification of reference gene primers. Assay used: immunoSEQ multiplex PCR; TCRdb lists only in-frame clones, some missing. V, J and clone size are those of that table, while D and trimming were read from the DNA. This repertoire shows more than 150,000 clones, roughly nine tenths found once; its top ten account for more than 20%. The CDR3 has 13 residues. The V gene's germline CDR1 is MNHNY and CDR2 SVGAGI (reference sequence). Losses at the gene ends were 7 bases for V and 3 bases for J; bases not matched to a gene: 6. This clone occurred once.

The chain joins TRBV6-6 to TRBJ2-7, with 7 bases that match TRBD1. Material: peripheral blood. This clonotype originated in a man between 65 and 85 years old with active or convalescent COVID-19. In DNA form, the CDR3 reads TGTGCCAGCAAAGACGGGACAGACTACGAGCAGTACTTC. It is translated as CASKDGTDYEQYF.